The sequence of this T cell receptor beta chain was determined in a study of blood T cell repertoires in COVID-19. Study in general: Sites across the United States, Italy and Spain contributed samples from acute and convalescent COVID-19. In each case, the material was cDNA or gDNA derived from T cells, B-cell-depleted T cells, or PBMCs.

The germline CDR1 and CDR2 sequences are SGHDN and FVKESK. This CDR3 spans 15 amino acids. Original processing notes: From reference gene primer amplification, estimates of nucleated cell counts were derived. The repertoire was sequenced with immunoSEQ multiplex PCR; TCRdb's copy has only in-frame clones and lacks some. For V, J and clone size, that table is used; D and trimming come from the DNA. Among about 50,000 clones listed, about 85% were seen once. In the case of this clone: At one boundary the junction diverges from the germline segment, which might be a read error.

The clonotype was recovered from a human donor in a cohort sampled during active COVID-19. This rearrangement joins TRBV14 to TRBJ1-6; D possibly corresponds to TRBD1 (5 bases). Sequencing was carried out using peripheral blood. The CDR3 spells CASSQEAGMHSPLHF. The CDR3 DNA reads as TGTGCCAGCAGCCAAGAGGCAGGGATGCATTCGCCCCTCCACTTT.